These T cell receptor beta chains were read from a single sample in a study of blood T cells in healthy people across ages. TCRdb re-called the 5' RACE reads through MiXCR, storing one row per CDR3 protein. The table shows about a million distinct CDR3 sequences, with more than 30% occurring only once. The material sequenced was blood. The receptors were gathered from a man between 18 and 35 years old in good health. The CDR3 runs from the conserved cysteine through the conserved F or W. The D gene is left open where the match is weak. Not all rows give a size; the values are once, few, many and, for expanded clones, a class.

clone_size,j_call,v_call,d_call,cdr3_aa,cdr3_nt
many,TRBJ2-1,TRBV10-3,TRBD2,CAISDERGELNEQFF,TGTGCCATCAGTGACGAGCGGGGGGAGTTAAATGAGCAGTTCTTC
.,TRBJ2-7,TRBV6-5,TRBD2,CASSRGGPFIAHEQYF,TGTGCCAGCAGCCGGGGGGGGCCTTTTATCGCCCACGAGCAGTACTTC
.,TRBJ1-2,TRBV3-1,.,CASSPPSGFGYTF,TGTGCCAGCAGCCCCCCCTCAGGGTTTGGCTACACCTTC
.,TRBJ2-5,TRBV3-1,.,CASSQGRTSKETQYF,TGTGCCAGCAGCCAAGGGAGAACCTCAAAAGAGACCCAGTACTTC
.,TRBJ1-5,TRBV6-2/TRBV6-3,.,CASTTGQSSNQPQHF,TGTGCCAGCACCACTGGACAGTCAAGCAATCAGCCCCAGCATTTT
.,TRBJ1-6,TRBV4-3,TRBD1,CASRQQGLEREAPLHF,TGCGCCAGCAGACAACAGGGGCTGGAACGGGAGGCACCCCTCCACTTT
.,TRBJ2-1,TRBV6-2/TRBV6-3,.,CASSPPGLYNEQFF,TGTGCCAGCTCACCCCCAGGGTTGTACAATGAGCAGTTCTTC
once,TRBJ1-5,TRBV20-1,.,CSASIGGGHISNQPQHF,TGCAGTGCTAGTATCGGGGGGGGCCATATTAGCAATCAGCCCCAGCATTTT
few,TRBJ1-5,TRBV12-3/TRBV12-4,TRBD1,CASSNQGDQPQHF,TGTGCCAGCTCAAACCAGGGGGACCAGCCCCAGCATTTT
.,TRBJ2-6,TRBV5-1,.,CASSWDSGANVLTF,TGCGCCAGCAGCTGGGATTCTGGGGCCAACGTCCTGACTTTC
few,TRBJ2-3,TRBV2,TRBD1,CASGDRYTDTQYF,TGTGCCAGCGGGGACAGGTACACAGATACGCAGTATTTT
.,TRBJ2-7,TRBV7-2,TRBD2,CASSVTSGGLSYEQYF,TGTGCCAGCAGCGTCACTAGCGGGGGGCTATCCTACGAGCAGTACTTC
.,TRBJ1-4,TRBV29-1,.,CSVSPSASRGGKLFF,TGCAGCGTATCTCCGTCTGCCTCCAGGGGAGGAAAACTGTTTTTT
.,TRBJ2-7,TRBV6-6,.,CTSNSRDTGSYEQYF,TGTACCAGCAACTCAAGGGACACAGGCTCCTACGAGCAGTACTTC
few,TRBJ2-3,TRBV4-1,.,CASSQDPQTDTQYF,TGCGCCAGCAGCCAAGATCCCCAGACAGATACGCAGTATTTT
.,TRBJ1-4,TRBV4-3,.,CASSQSGEKLFF,TGCGCCAGCAGCCAATCGGGTGAAAAACTGTTTTTT
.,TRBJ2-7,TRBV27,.,CASSFRRANEQYF,TGTGCCAGCAGTTTCCGCAGGGCCAACGAGCAGTACTTC
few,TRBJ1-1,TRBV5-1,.,CASSTNRVLNTEAFF,TGCGCCAGCAGCACGAACAGGGTTCTGAACACTGAAGCTTTCTTT
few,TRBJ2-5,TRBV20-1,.,CSAARGRGFETQYF,TGCAGTGCTGCCCGAGGAAGGGGCTTCGAGACCCAGTACTTC
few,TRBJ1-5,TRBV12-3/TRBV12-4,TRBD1,CASSPQDRDWQPQHF,TGTGCCAGCAGCCCTCAGGACAGGGATTGGCAGCCCCAGCATTTT
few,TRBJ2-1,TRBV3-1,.,CASSQVTRGGNEQFF,TGTGCCAGCAGCCAAGTCACAAGGGGCGGAAATGAGCAGTTCTTC
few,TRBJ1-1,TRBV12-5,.,CASGTQRNTEAFF,TGTGCTAGTGGAACTCAGAGGAACACTGAAGCTTTCTTT
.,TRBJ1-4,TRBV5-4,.,CASSLGQGHEKLFF,TGTGCCAGCAGTTTGGGCCAGGGACATGAAAAACTGTTTTTT
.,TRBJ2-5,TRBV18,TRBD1,CASSRGTGTNNEQYF,TGTGCCAGCTCACGCGGGACAGGGACCAACAATGAGCAGTACTTC
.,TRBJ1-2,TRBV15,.,CATSRDRSGYTF,TGTGCCACCAGCAGAGATCGGTCGGGCTACACCTTC
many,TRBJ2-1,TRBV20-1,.,CSASKLVHEQFF,TGCAGTGCTAGCAAACTAGTACATGAGCAGTTCTTC
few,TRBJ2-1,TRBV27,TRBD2,CASSSSTSGVINEQFF,TGTGCCAGCAGTTCCTCGACTAGCGGGGTAATCAATGAGCAGTTCTTC
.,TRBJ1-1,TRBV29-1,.,CSPGLGAFF,TGCAGCCCCGGCCTCGGAGCTTTCTTT
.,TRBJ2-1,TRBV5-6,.,CASSPDGTASYNEQFF,TGTGCCAGCAGCCCGGACGGCACGGCCTCCTACAATGAGCAGTTCTTC
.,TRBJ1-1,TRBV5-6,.,CASSLRAGAVNAEAFF,TGTGCCAGCAGCTTGCGGGCAGGGGCAGTGAACGCTGAAGCTTTCTTT
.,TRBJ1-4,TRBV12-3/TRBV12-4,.,CASSLGIPNEKLFF,TGTGCCAGCAGTTTAGGGATACCTAATGAAAAACTGTTTTTT
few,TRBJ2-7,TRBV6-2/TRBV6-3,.,CATTQDRENYEQYF,TGTGCCACAACTCAGGACAGAGAGAACTACGAGCAGTACTTC
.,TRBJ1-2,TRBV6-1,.,CASTAADYGYTF,TGTGCCAGCACCGCAGCGGACTATGGCTACACCTTC
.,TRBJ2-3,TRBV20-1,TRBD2,CSANQNMGVSGSTDTQYF,TGCAGTGCTAACCAAAATATGGGGGTTAGCGGGAGCACAGATACGCAGTATTTT
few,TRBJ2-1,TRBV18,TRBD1,CASSAGQGAPNEQFF,TGTGCCAGCTCAGCGGGACAGGGGGCGCCCAATGAGCAGTTCTTC
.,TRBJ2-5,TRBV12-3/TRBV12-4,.,CASSWDISETQYF,TGTGCCAGCAGTTGGGACATTTCAGAGACCCAGTACTTC
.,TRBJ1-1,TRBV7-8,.,CASSLRMHRPNTEAFF,TGTGCCAGCAGCTTAAGGATGCACAGGCCGAACACTGAAGCTTTCTTT
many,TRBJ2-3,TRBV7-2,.,CASSFGETDTQYF,TGTGCCAGCAGCTTTGGGGAAACAGATACGCAGTATTTT
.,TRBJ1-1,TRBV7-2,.,CASSLQAVMNTEAFF,TGTGCCAGCAGCTTACAGGCGGTAATGAACACTGAAGCTTTCTTT
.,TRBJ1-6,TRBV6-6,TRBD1,CASTYSNRQGDNSPLHF,TGTGCCAGCACCTATTCAAACAGACAGGGAGACAATTCACCCCTCCACTTT
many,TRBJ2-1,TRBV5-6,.,CASSLLGRLSYNEQFF,TGTGCCAGCAGCTTATTGGGTAGGCTCTCCTACAATGAGCAGTTCTTC
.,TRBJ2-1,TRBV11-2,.,CASSDIGYEQFF,TGTGCCAGCAGCGACATTGGGTATGAGCAGTTCTTC
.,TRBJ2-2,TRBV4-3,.,CASSQDEGTPGELFF,TGCGCCAGCAGCCAAGATGAGGGGACCCCCGGGGAGCTGTTTTTT